This T cell receptor (beta chain) was found in a study of PD-1 blockade in classical Hodgkin lymphoma. Regarding the study as a whole: Whereas CD4+ TCR diversity had risen significantly by C4D1, CD8+ TCR diversity had not.

The patients all showed relapse after autologous stem cell transplantation, while their brentuximab vedotin exposure varied. TCRdb's table, derived via immunoSEQ multiplex PCR, lists solely in-frame clones and lacks some. The sample gives about 93,000 clones, around 90% of which show up once; over 2.5% is in the top ten. As concerns this clone: What it binds is not known.

This specimen consisted of peripheral blood mononuclear cells (PBMCs), obtained before the second cycle of nivolumab. This TCR was sampled from a human donor with classical Hodgkin lymphoma.

The CDR3 loop is CASSTRMTSGKNYNEQFF. CDR3 DNA: TGTGCCAGCAGTACACGCATGACTAGCGGGAAAAATTACAATGAGCAGTTCTTC. This rearrangement joins TRBV27 to TRBJ2-1, with 11 positions matching TRBD2. This CDR3 is 18 amino acids long. Trimming removed 5 bases from V and 4 bases from J; junction bases left unmatched: 13. Germline V gene lookup returns CDR1 MNHEY and CDR2 SMNVEV (reference sequence).